Shown below are 3 T cell receptor beta chains from a single sample sequenced in a study of blood T cell repertoires in COVID-19. TCRdb's table, derived via immunoSEQ multiplex PCR, lists solely in-frame clones and lacks some. The top ten hold 8.2% of the sample, which has 200,000 to 250,000 clones, roughly four fifths seen once. Sequenced sample: peripheral blood. Receptors were obtained from a woman of 80 years or more with COVID-19, enrolled during active disease.

This chain links TRBV9 with TRBJ1-2; 10 bases are a match to TRBD1. CDR1 SGDLS and CDR2 YYNGEE come from the germline V gene. Unmatched junction bases numbered 6, after V lost 3 bases and J lost 7 bases. The CDR3 runs 14 residues. As DNA, the CDR3 is TGTGCCAGCAGCGGGGGACAGGGGATCGGTGGCTACACCTTC. Amino acids: CASSGGQGIGGYTF.

The chain carries TRBV19 and TRBJ2-1; 12 bases are a match to TRBD2. The ends lost 5 bases at V and 9 bases at J; junction bases unmatched: 23. CDR1 is LNHDA and CDR2 is SQIVND in the germline V gene (reference sequence). The CDR3 loop spans 20 amino acids. The CDR3 loop is CASSLGDSGLAGPWGGEQFF. The CDR3 DNA sequence: TGTGCCAGTAGTCTGGGGGACAGCGGACTAGCGGGGCCATGGGGTGGTGAGCAGTTCTTC. Combining the CDR3 with reference TRBV19 and TRBJ2-1 gives the whole variable domain DGGITQSPKYLFRKEGQNVTLSCEQNLNHDAMYWYRQDPGQGLRLIYYSQIVNDFQKGDIAEGYSVSREKKESFPLTVTSAQKNPTAFYLCASSLGDSGLAGPWGGEQFFGPGTRLTVL.

The chain employs TRBV7-2 and TRBJ1-3; D ambiguous. The CDR3 covers 14 residues. The V end lost 5 bases, the J end lost 5 bases, and 13 bases lay between the germline ends. Germline V gene sequence: CDR1 SGHTA, CDR2 FQGNSA. The chain's CDR3 is CASSNPTRRNTIYF. The DNA for the CDR3 is TGTGCCAGCAGCAACCCGACTCGGCGAAACACCATATATTTT.